This entry lists 4 T cell receptor beta chains sequenced from one sample in a study of blood T cell repertoires in COVID-19. Libraries were prepared by immunoSEQ multiplex PCR; TCRdb keeps only in-frame clonotypes and omits some of them. Of about 280,000 clones in the sample, approximately 85% were seen once. The sequencing input was peripheral blood. The receptors derive from a man between 18 and 29 years old with active or convalescent COVID-19.

The genes are TRBV19 and TRBJ2-1; 9 nucleotides agree with TRBD1. CDR1 is LNHDA, CDR2 SQIVND, per germline (reference sequence). The CDR3 has 14 residues. V lost 5 bases to trimming and J lost 8 bases; unmatched junction nucleotides: 7. The CDR3 protein is CASSLGQGSDEQFF. The CDR3 bases are TGTGCCAGTAGTCTGGGACAGGGAAGCGATGAGCAGTTCTTC.

CDR3 residues: CASSPLEGSTDTQYF. The CDR3 DNA is TGCGCCAGCAGCCCCCTGGAGGGTAGCACAGATACGCAGTATTTT. The V call is TRBV5-1, the J call TRBJ2-3; TRBD2 might be the D (6 bases). CDR1 and CDR2 from the germline V gene are SGHRS and YFSETQ. The CDR3 is 15 residues long. V was shortened by 4 bases and J by 0 bases, with 12 bases between the two germline ends.

This clone is a singleton in its sample. The chain joins TRBV25-1 to TRBJ1-4; D perhaps matches TRBD1 (6 bases). The CDR3 extends over 16 amino acids. Trimming removed 3 bases from V and 5 bases from J, with 16 bases in between. Per the germline V gene, CDR1 is MGHDK and CDR2 is SYGVNS. The chain's CDR3 is CASSDPSQGRNEKLFF. DNA of the CDR3: TGTGCCAGCAGTGATCCCTCCCAGGGGCGAAATGAAAAACTGTTTTTT.

A word on this clone: At one boundary the junction diverges from the germline segment, which might be a read error. V usage is TRBV9 and J usage is TRBJ2-7; the D is unclear. CDR1 is SGDLS, CDR2 YYNGEE, per germline. The CDR3 contains 12 residues. CDR3 sequence: CASSAVSFEQYF. The CDR3 DNA is TGTGCCAGCAGCGCTGTCTCCTTCGAGCAGTACTTC.